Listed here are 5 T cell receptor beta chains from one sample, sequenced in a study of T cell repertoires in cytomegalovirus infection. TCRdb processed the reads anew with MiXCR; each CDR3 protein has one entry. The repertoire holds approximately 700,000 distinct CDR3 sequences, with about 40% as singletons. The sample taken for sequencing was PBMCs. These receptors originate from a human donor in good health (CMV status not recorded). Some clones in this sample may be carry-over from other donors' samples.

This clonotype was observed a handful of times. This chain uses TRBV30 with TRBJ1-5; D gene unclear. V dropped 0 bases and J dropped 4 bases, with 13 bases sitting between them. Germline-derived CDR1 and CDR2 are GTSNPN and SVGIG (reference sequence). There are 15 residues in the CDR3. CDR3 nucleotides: TGTGCCTGGAGTGTTCCCCGCTACACTAATCAGCCCCAGCATTTT. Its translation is CAWSVPRYTNQPQHF.

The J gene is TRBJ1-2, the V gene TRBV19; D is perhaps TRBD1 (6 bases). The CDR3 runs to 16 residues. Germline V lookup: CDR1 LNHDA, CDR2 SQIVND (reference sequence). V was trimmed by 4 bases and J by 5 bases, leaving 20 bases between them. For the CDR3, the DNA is TGTGCCAGTAGTACCCAGGGACACGGGATTACTTATGGCTACACCTTC. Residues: CASSTQGHGITYGYTF.

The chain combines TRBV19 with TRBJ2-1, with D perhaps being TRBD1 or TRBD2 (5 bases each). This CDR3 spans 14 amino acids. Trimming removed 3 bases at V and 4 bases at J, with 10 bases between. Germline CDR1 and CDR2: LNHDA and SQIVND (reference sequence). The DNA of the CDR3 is TGTGCCAGTAGTATGGGGGAAGGGTACAATGAGCAGTTCTTC. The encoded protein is CASSMGEGYNEQFF.

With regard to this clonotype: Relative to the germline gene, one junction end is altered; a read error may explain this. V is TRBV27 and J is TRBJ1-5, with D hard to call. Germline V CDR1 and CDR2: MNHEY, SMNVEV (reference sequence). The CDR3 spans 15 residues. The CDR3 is CDSSPLTPSNQPQHF. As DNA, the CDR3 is TGTGACAGCTCACCCCTGACACCTAGCAATCAGCCCCAGCATTTT.

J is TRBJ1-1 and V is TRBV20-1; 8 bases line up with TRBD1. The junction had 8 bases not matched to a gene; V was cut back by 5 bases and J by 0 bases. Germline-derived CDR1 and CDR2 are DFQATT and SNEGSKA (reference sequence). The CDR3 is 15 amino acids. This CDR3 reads CSAPRQGSVNTEAFF. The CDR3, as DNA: TGCAGTGCTCCTCGACAGGGGAGTGTGAACACTGAAGCTTTCTTT.